This T cell receptor (beta chain) was sequenced for a study of blood T cells in healthy people across ages. Whole-study findings and limits: Strong correlation was found linking TCR beta diversity to naive T cell percentage. Per million T cells, TCR beta diversity dropped about linearly as age rose.

About this clonotype itself: Its antigen is unknown.

Then a second PCR, running roughly 7 to 11 cycles, was carried out with a sample-barcoded 5' primer and a J-beta primer mix. Each TCR beta cDNA got a 12-nucleotide random molecular identifier. TCRdb recomputed calls from the 5' RACE reads with MiXCR, one row per CDR3 protein. The sample shows 700,000 or so distinct CDR3 sequences, 22% of them seen only once. Germline V lookup: CDR1 SGHDT, CDR2 YYEEEE. The CDR3 is 13 amino acids. The V and J ends lost 4 bases and 6 bases respectively, with 13 bases between them. Isolation per sample recovered at least 7 million PBMCs. The sample comprised blood. This receptor was identified in a man between 65 and 85 years old in good health. The chain couples TRBV5-6 to TRBJ1-2, with D possibly being TRBD1 (5 bases). As DNA, the CDR3 is TGTGCCAGCAGCGAGTGGGCAGGGAATGGCTACACCTTC. This sequence encodes CASSEWAGNGYTF.